The rows below give T cell receptor beta chains drawn from one sample of a study of identical twins. TCRdb itself ran the 5' RACE reads through MiXCR, one entry per CDR3 protein. This repertoire shows 500,000 or so distinct CDR3 sequences, about 20% found once; its top ten account for 0.91%. A further study also used this sample, focusing on T cells expressing NK-cell markers.

Material for sequencing was CD4+ T cells sorted from blood. These receptor sequences come from a young woman in good health. Each CDR3 is given with its conserved first and last residue. Fields, in order: clone size, V gene, D gene, J gene, CDR3 protein, CDR3 DNA. D genes are given only for firm matches. Clone size is stated in some rows and not others, as once, few, many or a class when expanded.

-	TRBV5-1	-	TRBJ2-2	CASSSSPTAANTGELFF	TGCGCCAGCAGTTCGAGCCCCACAGCCGCGAACACCGGGGAGCTGTTTTTT
few	TRBV20-1	-	TRBJ2-5	CSARDQRETQYF	TGCAGTGCTAGAGATCAGAGAGAGACCCAGTACTTC
-	TRBV2	TRBD2	TRBJ2-5	CASSLWRGTPRETQYF	TGTGCCAGCAGTCTTTGGCGGGGGACCCCCCGTGAGACCCAGTACTTC
-	TRBV5-1	-	TRBJ2-7	CASSSLLGDEQYF	TGCGCCAGCAGCTCGCTTCTAGGGGACGAGCAGTACTTC
-	TRBV19	-	TRBJ1-6	CASSRSLGRVNSPLHF	TGTGCCAGTAGTCGTTCGCTGGGCAGGGTCAATTCACCCCTCCACTTT
many	TRBV20-1	-	TRBJ2-5	CSATTRTAQETQYF	TGCAGTGCTACAACCAGGACAGCACAAGAGACCCAGTACTTC
-	TRBV5-1	TRBD2	TRBJ2-3	CASSFPSGGIYGGTDTQYF	TGCGCCAGCAGCTTCCCTAGCGGGGGGATTTATGGAGGCACAGATACGCAGTATTTT
-	TRBV20-1	-	TRBJ1-3	CSGVVGNTIYF	TGCAGTGGGGTAGTGGGAAACACCATATATTTT
few	TRBV20-1	TRBD1	TRBJ1-3	CSARGATGGKGTIYF	TGCAGTGCTAGAGGGGCGACAGGGGGAAAGGGCACCATATATTTT
once	TRBV6-1	-	TRBJ1-5	CASRSGDLVNQPQHF	TGTGCCAGCAGATCAGGGGATTTGGTCAATCAGCCCCAGCATTTT
-	TRBV10-2	TRBD2	TRBJ2-1	CASSEPGTTVKQFF	TGCGCCAGCAGTGAGCCCGGGACTACCGTGAAGCAGTTCTTC
-	TRBV20-1	TRBD1	TRBJ2-7	CSATTTGGNYEQYF	TGCAGTGCAACGACGACAGGGGGGAACTACGAGCAGTACTTC
once	TRBV5-1	-	TRBJ2-3	CASSSGALDTQYF	TGCGCCAGCAGCTCCGGGGCACTAGATACGCAGTATTTT
-	TRBV7-7	TRBD2	TRBJ2-1	CASSPDRTSGRNEQFF	TGTGCCAGCAGCCCAGACCGGACTAGCGGGAGGAATGAGCAGTTCTTC
few	TRBV10-3	TRBD1	TRBJ1-2	CAIRGGQATYGYTF	TGTGCCATCAGGGGGGGACAGGCGACCTATGGCTACACCTTC
-	TRBV5-1	TRBD1	TRBJ2-5	CASSSIPGGETQYF	TGCGCCAGCAGCTCCATTCCAGGGGGAGAGACCCAGTACTTC
many	TRBV7-2	-	TRBJ2-1	CASSRTNAVEQFF	TGTGCCAGCAGCCGGACTAATGCCGTTGAGCAGTTCTTC
-	TRBV18	-	TRBJ1-6	CASSPAGRSPLHF	TGTGCCAGCTCACCAGCGGGCAGGTCACCCCTCCACTTT
-	TRBV20-1	-	TRBJ1-1	CSATDNRPGDF	TGCAGTGCTACTGACAACCGACCGGGGGATTTT
-	TRBV20-1	-	TRBJ1-1	CSASPGPGDAEAFF	TGCAGTGCTAGTCCGGGGCCGGGCGACGCTGAAGCTTTCTTT
-	TRBV7-4	TRBD1	TRBJ2-7	CASSLVWTGSDEQYF	TGTGCCAGCAGCTTAGTTTGGACAGGGAGCGACGAGCAGTACTTC
-	TRBV30	-	TRBJ2-1	CAWNGLNEQFF	TGTGCCTGGAACGGACTCAATGAGCAGTTCTTC
-	TRBV24-1	-	TRBJ1-2	CATSDWGYGYTF	TGTGCCACCAGTGACTGGGGCTATGGCTACACCTTC
-	TRBV5-1	-	TRBJ2-3	CASSFPPDGASTDTQYF	TGCGCCAGCAGCTTCCCGCCGGACGGCGCTAGCACAGATACGCAGTATTTT
once	TRBV4-2	TRBD2	TRBJ2-3	CASSQGRLLAGIPSTDTQYF	TGTGCCAGCAGCCAAGGTCGCCTCCTAGCGGGGATCCCTAGCACAGATACGCAGTATTTT
many	TRBV5-1	-	TRBJ2-7	CASSLDGYEQYF	TGCGCCAGCAGCTTGGACGGCTACGAGCAGTACTTC
few	TRBV10-3	-	TRBJ2-3	CAIRRGPKTDTQYF	TGTGCCATCAGGAGGGGACCCAAGACAGATACGCAGTATTTT
-	TRBV9	-	TRBJ2-7	CASSLSGLREQYF	TGTGCCAGCAGCCTGAGTGGACTTCGGGAGCAGTACTTC
few	TRBV15	TRBD2	TRBJ2-7	CATSRDRGSGYEQYF	TGTGCCACCAGCAGAGATCGGGGTAGCGGGTACGAGCAGTACTTC
few	TRBV30	-	TRBJ2-7	CAWNYQLYEQYF	TGTGCCTGGAACTACCAACTCTACGAGCAGTACTTC
many	TRBV20-1	-	TRBJ1-2	CSAPDYSYGYTF	TGCAGTGCTCCGGACTACTCCTATGGCTACACCTTC
-	TRBV29-1	-	TRBJ2-3	CSVEGWDRDVRTDTQYF	TGCAGCGTTGAAGGGTGGGATAGGGATGTTCGTACAGATACGCAGTATTTT
-	TRBV20-1	TRBD2	TRBJ2-5	CSGPDSGGQETQYF	TGCAGTGGCCCTGATAGCGGGGGGCAAGAGACCCAGTACTTC
-	TRBV3-1	-	TRBJ2-2	CASSQSLVNTGELFF	TGTGCCAGCAGCCAATCCCTCGTGAACACCGGGGAGCTGTTTTTT
-	TRBV2	-	TRBJ1-3	CASSGGTPGNTIYF	TGTGCCAGCAGTGGCGGGACACCGGGAAACACCATATATTTT
-	TRBV20-1	-	TRBJ2-1	CSAVERNDNEQFF	TGCAGTGCGGTGGAGCGAAACGACAATGAGCAGTTCTTC
-	TRBV6-1	-	TRBJ2-7	CASSTLRGSYEQYF	TGTGCCAGCAGTACCCTCCGAGGGTCCTACGAGCAGTACTTC
-	TRBV7-6	-	TRBJ2-6	CASSSPWGTGANVLTF	TGTGCCAGCAGCTCCCCCTGGGGGACCGGGGCCAACGTCCTGACTTTC
few	TRBV5-1	-	TRBJ2-3	CASSLLAGANTQYF	TGCGCCAGCAGCTTGCTTGCGGGGGCAAATACGCAGTATTTT
few	TRBV6-6	-	TRBJ1-1	CASNHNTEAFF	TGTGCCAGCAATCACAACACTGAAGCTTTCTTT
-	TRBV20-1	-	TRBJ2-3	CSAKSGSTDTQYF	TGCAGTGCTAAAAGCGGGAGCACAGATACGCAGTATTTT
-	TRBV27	-	TRBJ2-7	CASSAGTPFDEQYF	TGTGCCAGCAGTGCCGGGACTCCTTTCGACGAGCAGTACTTC